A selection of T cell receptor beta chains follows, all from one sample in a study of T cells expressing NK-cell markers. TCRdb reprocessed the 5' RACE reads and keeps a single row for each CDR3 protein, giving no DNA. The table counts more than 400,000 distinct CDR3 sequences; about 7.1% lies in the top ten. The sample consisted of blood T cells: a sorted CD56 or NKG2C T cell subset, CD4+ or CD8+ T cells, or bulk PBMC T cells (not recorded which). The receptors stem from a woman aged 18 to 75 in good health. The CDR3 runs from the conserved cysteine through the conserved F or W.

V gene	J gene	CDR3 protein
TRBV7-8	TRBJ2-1	CASSLAPTGSDEQFF
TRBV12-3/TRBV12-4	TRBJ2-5	CASSFWGSQETQYF
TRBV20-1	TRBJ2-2	CSARDDAGELFF
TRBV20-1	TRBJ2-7	CSARAQAYEQYF
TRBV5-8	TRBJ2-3	CASSIWTGGRADTQYF
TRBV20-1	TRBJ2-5	CSARAGTGRGETQYF
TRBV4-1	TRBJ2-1	CASSLVGLSYNEQFF
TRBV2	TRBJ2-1	CATVGTSAPNEQFF
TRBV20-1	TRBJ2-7	CSAGENRGFYEQYF
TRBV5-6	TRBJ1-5	CASSTLSGVNQPQHF
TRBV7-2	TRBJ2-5	CASSLAHSRGETQYF
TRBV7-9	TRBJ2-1	CASSLIELPANEQFF
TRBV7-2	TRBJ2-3	CASSSVDYTFTDTQYF
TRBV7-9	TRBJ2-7	CASSLLLLPYEQYF
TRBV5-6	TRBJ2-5	CASSDPGQTWETQYF
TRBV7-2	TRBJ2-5	CASSFPPQETQYF
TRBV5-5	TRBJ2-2	CASSWGALETGELFF
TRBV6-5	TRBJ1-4	CASSSPGTGVEKLFF
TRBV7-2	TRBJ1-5	CASSQDRADPQHF
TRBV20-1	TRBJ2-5	CSAGSGGAQETQYF
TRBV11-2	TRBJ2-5	CASSSPLAGGLAYQETQYF
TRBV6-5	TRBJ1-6	CASSYSNAGNSPLHF
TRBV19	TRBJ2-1	CASTDPGSYNEQFF
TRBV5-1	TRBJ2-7	CASSSPGAYEQYF
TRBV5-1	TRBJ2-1	CASSARTSGNYNEQFF
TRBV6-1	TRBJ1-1	CASSEPGTGAFF
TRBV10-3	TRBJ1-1	CAIKASLNTEAFF
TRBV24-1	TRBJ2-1	CATSESRPTGGGYYNEQFF
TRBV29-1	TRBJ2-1	CSVVTSRSPNEQFF
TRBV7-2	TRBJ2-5	CASSLAPSGGLETQYF
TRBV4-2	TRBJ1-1	CASTMGQQSTEAFF
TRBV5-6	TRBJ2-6	CASSLWGSSGANVLTF
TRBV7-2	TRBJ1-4	CASSLVREHEKLFF
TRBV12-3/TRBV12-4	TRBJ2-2	CASSVTIAGDWTGELFF
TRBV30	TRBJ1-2	CAWSVHRVGGYTF
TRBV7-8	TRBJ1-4	CASSLGGVGLGDEKLFF
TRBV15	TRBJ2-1	CATSRDRAADEQFF
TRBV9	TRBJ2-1	CASSVGLAGALTAYNEQFF
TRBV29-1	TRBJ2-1	CSVMYRGRTHNEQFF
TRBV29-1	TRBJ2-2	CSVEDRAGGDTGELFF
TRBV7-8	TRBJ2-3	CASSLLGRDVGTQYF
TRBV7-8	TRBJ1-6	CASSSPTTSDRFNSPLHF